What follows are 26 T cell receptor beta chains derived from one specimen sequenced in a study of T cell repertoires in cytomegalovirus infection. TCRdb redid the calling of the reads with MiXCR, one entry per CDR3 protein. The sample shows around 450,000 distinct CDR3 sequences, approximately 31% of them seen only once. The sequencing input was PBMCs. These TCRs come from a human donor in good health (CMV status not recorded). Some clones in this sample may be carry-over from other donors' samples.

This sequence joins TRBV7-8 and TRBJ2-7; D ambiguous. CDR1 and CDR2 from the germline V gene are SGHVS and FQNEAQ. The CDR3 totals 14 residues. V gave up 0 bases and J gave up 5 bases, with 11 bases separating them. CDR3 region: CASSLAPGTHEQYF. For the CDR3, the DNA is TGTGCCAGCAGCTTAGCACCGGGTACCCACGAGCAGTACTTC.

The chain has TRBV6-1 and TRBJ2-1; no firm D call. The V gene's germline CDR1 is MNHNS and CDR2 SASEGT. The CDR3 extends over 15 amino acids. V shed 1 base and J shed 0 bases, with 7 bases lying between them. This chain's CDR3 is CASSEESFSYNEQFF. Written as DNA, the CDR3 is TGTGCCAGCAGTGAAGAATCCTTCTCCTACAATGAGCAGTTCTTC.

The chain uses TRBV14 and TRBJ2-1, with 9 bases fitting TRBD2. Germline trimming cut 0 bases from V and 8 bases from J; bases unmatched to any gene: 5. The germline V gene has CDR1 SGHDN and CDR2 FVKESK. The CDR3 contains 15 residues. CDR3 region: CASSQEVAGVDEQFF. CDR3 nucleotides: TGTGCCAGCAGCCAAGAAGTAGCGGGGGTGGATGAGCAGTTCTTC.

The chain joins TRBV7-6 to TRBJ1-2, with TRBD1 matching 9 bases. The CDR3 runs to 16 residues. The ends lost 0 bases at V and 2 bases at J; junction bases unmatched: 4. Germline V gene lookup returns CDR1 SGHVS and CDR2 FNYEAQ. The CDR3 DNA reads as TGTGCCAGCAGCTTAGCGGAGGACAGGGGAAACTATGGCTACACCTTC. Amino acid sequence: CASSLAEDRGNYGYTF.

J is TRBJ1-3 and V is TRBV7-6, with D uncertain. Germline V CDR1 and CDR2: SGHVS, FNYEAQ. The CDR3 is 15 residues long. Trimming cost V 1 base and J 0 bases, with 7 bases left between them. The CDR3 loop reads CASSLEIPSGNTIYF. CDR3 sequence (DNA): TGTGCCAGCAGCTTAGAGATACCCTCTGGAAACACCATATATTTT.

A few counts support this clonotype. The chain links TRBV25-1 to TRBJ1-1; D not resolved. Germline values: CDR1 MGHDK, CDR2 SYGVNS. Trimming left V 2 bases short and J 6 bases short, with 13 bases between. The CDR3 totals 14 residues. CDR3 DNA: TGTGCCAGCAGTGAAGTATCTGTGGGGTCTGAAGCTTTCTTT. The encoded protein is CASSEVSVGSEAFF.

The chain joins TRBV11-2 to TRBJ1-2, with 7 bases fitting TRBD1. Germline CDR1 reads SGHAT; CDR2 reads FQNNGV. Unmatched junction bases numbered 8, after V lost 0 bases and J lost 4 bases. The CDR3 runs to 16 residues. The CDR3 DNA is TGTGCCAGCAGCTTAGAGGCTGGGGGACAGACCTATGGCTACACCTTC. This sequence encodes CASSLEAGGQTYGYTF.

This clonotype was counted a single time. Its ends do not fully match the called genes, so a read error is possible. The chain employs TRBV6-6 and TRBJ1-5; D remains unclear. The CDR3 has 12 amino acids. The germline V gene encodes CDR1 MNHNY and CDR2 SVGAGI (reference sequence). The CDR3 DNA follows: TGTCCCAGCAGCGACGGGGTCCAGCCCCAGCATTTT. Translating it yields CPSSDGVQPQHF.

In its sample, this clonotype was seen a few times. The chain is built from TRBV7-9 and TRBJ2-1; no firm D call. Deletions cut 2 bases from V and 8 bases from J, with 10 bases between. This CDR3 is built from 13 residues. CDR1 is SEHNR, CDR2 FQNEAQ, per germline (reference sequence). The CDR3 loop is CASSLYGSDEQFF. In nucleotides, the CDR3 is TGTGCCAGCAGCTTATACGGTTCTGATGAGCAGTTCTTC.

V usage is TRBV20-1 and J usage is TRBJ1-5; 7 bases align to TRBD1. The CDR3 consists of 15 residues. V lost 0 bases and J lost 5; bases outside the gene matches: 7. CDR1 DFQATT and CDR2 SNEGSKA come from the germline V gene (reference sequence). This CDR3 reads CSARDITGAYQPQHF. The CDR3 DNA is TGCAGTGCTAGAGATATAACAGGGGCGTATCAGCCCCAGCATTTT.

This clonotype was detected many times. The chain uses TRBV11-2 and TRBJ1-5; D is unresolved. The germline V gene encodes CDR1 SGHAT and CDR2 FQNNGV. The V gene lost 3 bases and the J gene lost 5 bases, with 8 bases spanning the gap. The CDR3 is 13 residues long. The CDR3 region has the DNA TGTGCCAGCAGCTTGTGGCAGGATCAGCCCCAGCATTTT. This encodes CASSLWQDQPQHF.

V usage is TRBV19 and J usage is TRBJ1-1; 9 nucleotides line up with TRBD1. Per the germline V gene, CDR1 is LNHDA and CDR2 is SQIVND (reference sequence). CDR3 size: 17 residues. The V gene end was trimmed by 7 bases and the J gene end by 1 base; junction bases not matched to a gene: 13. The CDR3 DNA sequence: TGTGCCAGTATTCCTTTCCTCAGGGGACAGGGGAACACTGAAGCTTTCTTT. This encodes CASIPFLRGQGNTEAFF.

This clonotype was recorded many times. The V gene is TRBV5-1, the J gene TRBJ2-1; 7 nucleotides align to TRBD1. Germline V gives CDR1 SGHRS, CDR2 YFSETQ. V lost 0 bases to trimming and J lost 1 base; unmatched junction nucleotides: 1. The CDR3 covers 15 residues. DNA for the CDR3: TGCGCCAGCAGCTTGGAGACAGGGTCCTACAATGAGCAGTTCTTC. Translated: CASSLETGSYNEQFF.

There are many counts of this clonotype. The chain employs TRBV6-5 and TRBJ2-7, with 9 bases identical to TRBD1. Losses at the gene ends were 2 bases for V and 1 base for J; bases not matched to a gene: 0. CDR1 and CDR2 (germline): MNHEY, SVGAGI. The CDR3 sequence is 14 residues long. In DNA, the CDR3 is TGTGCCAGCAGTTACGGACAGGGGTCCTACGAGCAGTACTTC. It specifies CASSYGQGSYEQYF.

This clonotype was recorded a few times. This sequence joins TRBV12-3 or TRBV12-4 and TRBJ1-1; D call uncertain. The V end lost 6 bases, the J end lost 6 bases, and 20 bases lay between the germline ends. The CDR3 length is 15 residues. The CDR3 bases are TGTGCCAGCAGCCCCCCGGTGGGGTTAAAGTCTGAAGCTTTCTTT. Translating it yields CASSPPVGLKSEAFF.

This clonotype was seen only a few times. The chain links TRBV25-1 to TRBJ1-6; D is uncertain. Germline V gene lookup returns CDR1 MGHDK and CDR2 SYGVNS. The ends were cut back, 7 bases at V and 7 bases at J, with 17 bases in the middle. The CDR3 runs 15 residues. The chain's CDR3 is CASIPPGGRNSPLHF. CDR3 coding DNA: TGTGCCAGCATCCCCCCCGGAGGACGGAATTCACCCCTCCACTTT.

The chain joins TRBV25-1 to TRBJ2-7, with TRBD1 identical over 10 bases. Germline CDR1 MGHDK, CDR2 SYGVNS. V lost 3 bases and J lost 0; bases outside the gene matches: 5. The CDR3 spans 16 residues. This CDR3 reads CASSDYRDRGSYEQYF. As DNA, the CDR3 is TGTGCCAGCAGTGATTACCGGGACAGGGGCTCCTACGAGCAGTACTTC.

This clonotype was counted many times. The chain carries TRBV6-2 or TRBV6-3 and TRBJ1-1; no definite D call. The germline V gene encodes CDR1 MNHEY and CDR2 SVGEGT. Deletions cut 5 bases from V and 0 bases from J, with 16 bases between. This CDR3 has 16 amino acids. CDR3 in amino acids: CASSPAWGNMNTEAFF. The CDR3 region has the DNA TGTGCCAGCAGTCCGGCATGGGGAAACATGAACACTGAAGCTTTCTTT.

The chain couples TRBV19 to TRBJ1-1; D possibly corresponds to TRBD1 (6 bases). CDR3 length: 15 residues. In germline, CDR1 is LNHDA, CDR2 SQIVND (reference sequence). The ends were cut back, 4 bases at V and 4 bases at J, with 16 bases in the middle. This chain's CDR3 is CASSTAGAPVTEAFF. In nucleotides, the CDR3 is TGTGCCAGTAGTACCGCAGGGGCCCCAGTCACTGAAGCTTTCTTT.

This clonotype turned up a few times. This sequence joins TRBV11-2 and TRBJ1-3; D is possibly TRBD1 (6 bases). Between the trimmed V and J ends, which lost 2 bases and 3 bases, there was a span of 14 bases. This CDR3 contains 16 residues. Germline V gene lookup returns CDR1 SGHAT and CDR2 FQNNGV. This CDR3 reads CASSLNSGAFGNTIYF. The CDR3 DNA sequence: TGTGCCAGCAGCTTAAATTCGGGGGCATTTGGAAACACCATATATTTT.

In its sample, this clonotype was seen many times. The rearrangement links TRBV7-2 to TRBJ1-2; no reliable D call. Trimming pared 1 base from V and 0 bases from J, leaving 9 bases between. In germline, CDR1 is SGHTA, CDR2 FQGNSA. CDR3 length equals 15 residues. The CDR3 here is CASSLDPSPNYGYTF. The DNA of the CDR3 is TGTGCCAGCAGCTTAGATCCCAGTCCTAACTATGGCTACACCTTC.

This sequence joins TRBV6-1 and TRBJ1-5; TRBD1 agrees at 7 bases. This CDR3 is built from 16 residues. CDR1 and CDR2 (germline): MNHNS, SASEGT. V lost 5 bases, J lost 2 bases, and 9 bases stayed unmatched. The CDR3 region is CASSYQGVPRNQPQHF. CDR3 bases: TGTGCCAGCAGTTACCAGGGGGTTCCTCGCAATCAGCCCCAGCATTTT.

For this clonotype: This may be a read error: a much more frequent sequence differs by one nucleotide. The chain has TRBV6-1 and TRBJ2-3; 7 bases are a match to TRBD2. The germline CDR1 and CDR2 sequences are MNHNS and SASEGT. CDR3 length: 14 amino acids. The CDR3 reads CASSEETSTDTPYF. The CDR3, as DNA: TGTGCCAGCAGTGAGGAGACTAGCACAGATACGCCGTATTTT.

This clonotype was seen a handful of times. The CDR3 nucleotides read TGCGCCAGCAGCTTGAAGGCCAGGGCAGATACGCAGTATTTT. This gives the protein CASSLKARADTQYF. The chain uses TRBV5-1 and TRBJ2-3; D is possibly TRBD1 (5 bases). The CDR3 spans 14 residues. CDR1 is SGHRS and CDR2 is YFSETQ in the germline V gene. Trimming took 1 base from V and 4 from J, leaving 10 bases between them.

For the CDR3, the DNA is TGTGCCAGTAGTATAGGAACCCGGCCCCAGCATTTT. It yields the protein CASSIGTRPQHF. This chain connects TRBV19 to TRBJ1-5; D is unclear. CDR3 size: 12 residues. Trimming pared 1 base from V and 9 bases from J, leaving 7 bases between. Germline CDR1 reads LNHDA; CDR2 reads SQIVND (reference sequence).

This clonotype was picked up many times. The V gene is TRBV12-3 or TRBV12-4, the J gene TRBJ2-7; 7 bases map to TRBD1. This CDR3 contains 16 residues. V lost 3 bases, J lost 0 bases, and 8 bases stayed unmatched. The CDR3 loop reads CASSLSVGQASYEQYF. Here the CDR3 DNA reads TGTGCCAGCAGTTTGAGTGTCGGACAGGCCTCCTACGAGCAGTACTTC.